This is a list of T cell receptor beta chains from one sample in a study of technical replicates of blood from a few donors. Data came from immunoSEQ multiplex PCR; TCRdb stores just in-frame clones and leaves some out. The profile shows 67,000 or so clones, just under 97% of them singletons. Material: T cells isolated from PBMCs. The receptors were gathered from a human donor in good health. The conserved cysteine and the conserved F or W are not part of the CDR3 here. A D gene is named only where the DNA matches it firmly.

TRBV5-4	.	TRBJ2-1	ASSLLRGDSEQF
TRBV5-4	.	TRBJ1-3	ASSLYSSGNTIY
TRBV4-1	TRBD2	TRBJ2-1	ASSQEQAGPVGEQF
TRBV28	.	TRBJ2-7	ASSLRSGFFSGDYEQY
TRBV11-3	TRBD1	TRBJ2-3	ASSEGQGSTDTQY
TRBV29-1	.	TRBJ2-2	SAGSGGGELF
TRBV5-4	TRBD2	TRBJ2-7	ASSPQREGGEQY
TRBV7-9	.	TRBJ2-6	ASPYYQGGSGANVLT
TRBV2	.	TRBJ2-5	ASSEGPVRAQY
TRBV10-2	.	TRBJ1-1	ASSESGWPNTEAF
TRBV4-1	TRBD1	TRBJ1-2	ASSQDPQGINYGYT
TRBV2	.	TRBJ2-7	ASNAGAYEQY
TRBV5-8	TRBD1	TRBJ2-7	ASSFQIQGLGEQY
TRBV28	.	TRBJ1-3	ASIKGGSGNTIY
TRBV5-4	.	TRBJ1-1	ASSHGQNTEAF
TRBV5-8	TRBD1	TRBJ1-2	ASSPGQGYGYT
TRBV4-1	.	TRBJ2-6	ASSQGGIGGANVLT
TRBV4-2	.	TRBJ2-1	ASSQDIGRHNEQF
TRBV30	.	TRBJ2-7	ACGLSSYEQY
TRBV2	TRBD1	TRBJ1-4	ASHQGAGEKLF
TRBV5-4	.	TRBJ2-7	ASSLWSGSSYEQY
TRBV4-1	.	TRBJ1-5	ASSQVSGNQPQH
TRBV6-6	TRBD2	TRBJ2-3	ARGEPGGPDTQY
TRBV28	TRBD2	TRBJ2-7	AIRGRGGEQY
TRBV6-5	.	TRBJ2-2	ASSFGSRTGELF
TRBV18	.	TRBJ1-4	ASSNLRGGFANEKLF
TRBV28	TRBD1	TRBJ1-4	ASSTTGVFPLF
TRBV4-2	.	TRBJ1-5	ASSQFLVIGTADNQPQH
TRBV6-5	TRBD1	TRBJ1-1	ASISRGGRAF
TRBV28	.	TRBJ2-3	ASSFSSYTDTQY
TRBV7-9	TRBD1	TRBJ2-1	ASSRQGNEQF
TRBV7-9	.	TRBJ1-2	ASSLAQGNGYT
TRBV6-5	.	TRBJ2-3	ASSYLAPTDTQY
TRBV28	.	TRBJ1-1	ASKELNTEAF
TRBV11-3	TRBD2	TRBJ2-1	ASSSAGTTYNEQF
TRBV5-1	.	TRBJ2-1	ASSLGSPRVNEQF
TRBV11-2	.	TRBJ1-6	ASQGLVTSPLH
TRBV6-1	.	TRBJ1-1	ASRSYRDSEAF
TRBV7-9	.	TRBJ1-1	ASSERGTEAF
TRBV27	.	TRBJ2-2	ASSLGGLPTGELF
TRBV12-5	TRBD2	TRBJ2-7	ASGLVRMAGGVWDYEQY
TRBV28	TRBD1	TRBJ1-6	ASRPITTGDLTPLH
TRBV18	.	TRBJ1-5	ASSSDRNQPQH
TRBV6-5	.	TRBJ2-7	ASGQIPPLEQY
TRBV27	.	TRBJ2-7	ASSLIRAGAYEQY
TRBV5-6	TRBD2	TRBJ2-2	ASSLSGGRVWTGELF
TRBV6-5	.	TRBJ1-5	ASSYSPTAQPQH
TRBV2	TRBD1	TRBJ2-6	ASLGTGDSGANVLT
TRBV7-9	.	TRBJ1-5	ASSLQGDQPQH
TRBV7-9	.	TRBJ2-5	ASRVAYIQETQY
TRBV6-1	.	TRBJ1-5	ASSPQGSNQPQH
TRBV5-1	.	TRBJ1-1	ASSGGTDSEAF
TRBV7-3	.	TRBJ2-2	ASSIQVSGYPGELF
TRBV10-3	TRBD1	TRBJ2-1	AIRRTGVTNEQF
TRBV11-3	.	TRBJ2-2	ASSLRGNTGELF